The next 17 T cell receptor beta chains were all read from a single sample in a study of cytomegalovirus exposure and HLA in healthy donors. Amplification used 60 Vbeta primers and 13 Jbeta primers. Repertoires were generated with immunoSEQ multiplex PCR, while TCRdb's copy carries only in-frame clones and drops some. The sample shows some 200,000 clones, around 77% of them seen only once. The source material was PBMCs. The receptors come from a woman in her 30s in good health and CMV-seronegative.

The chain uses TRBV5-6 and TRBJ1-2; a possible D gene is TRBD1 (5 bases). CDR1 and CDR2 (germline): SGHDT, YYEEEE. This CDR3 comprises 12 residues. V shed 7 bases and J shed 8 bases, with 15 bases lying between them. Here the CDR3 reads CASGTGWGGYTF. The CDR3 DNA reads TGTGCCAGCGGCACCGGATGGGGCGGCTACACCTTC.

This clone was seen only once. The gene calls are TRBV18 and TRBJ2-5; possible D gene TRBD1, 6 bases. The V end lost 4 bases, the J end lost 3 bases, and 9 bases lay between the germline ends. Germline assignment: CDR1 KGHSH and CDR2 LQKENI. The CDR3 totals 13 residues. The CDR3 is CASSRDTEETQYF. As DNA, the CDR3 is TGTGCCAGCTCACGGGACACCGAAGAGACCCAGTACTTC.

V usage is TRBV23-1 and J usage is TRBJ2-7; TRBD2 might be the D (6 bases). TRBV23-1 is identified as an open reading frame with a role that is uncertain. V dropped 4 bases and J dropped 4 bases, with 11 bases sitting between them. The CDR3 is made up of 13 amino acids. The CDR3, as DNA: TGCGCCAGCAGTCGTTTGGGACTGTACGAGCAGTACTTC. Protein product: CASSRLGLYEQYF.

The V gene is TRBV5-1, the J gene TRBJ1-1; weak D call: TRBD1 (5 bases). The CDR3 runs 13 residues. Trimming left V 7 bases short and J 1 base short, with 11 bases between. CDR1 is SGHRS and CDR2 is YFSETQ in the germline V gene. CDR3 nucleotides: TGCGCCAGCCGCAGGGTAGGGAACACTGAAGCTTTCTTT. Protein product: CASRRVGNTEAFF.

CDR3 nucleotides: TGCGCCAGCAGCCGAGGACTAGCGGGAGTCCCCCGGACAGATACGCAGTATTTT. Its protein is CASSRGLAGVPRTDTQYF. The chain joins TRBV5-1 to TRBJ2-3, with TRBD2 matching 13 bases. Germline V lookup: CDR1 SGHRS, CDR2 YFSETQ. J was trimmed by 3 bases and V by 4 bases; bases with no gene match: 11. This CDR3 is built from 18 residues. The variable domain in full, with the rest retrieved from reference TRBV5-1 and TRBJ2-3, is KAGVTQTPRYLIKTRGQQVTLSCSPISGHRSVSWYQQTPGQGLQFLFEYFSETQRNKGNFPGRFSGRQFSNSRSEMNVSTLELGDSALYLCASSRGLAGVPRTDTQYFGPGTRLTVL.

The V call is TRBV4-2, the J call TRBJ2-7; 7 bases are shared with TRBD1. The V segment lost 0 bases and the J segment 6 bases; nucleotides outside the gene matches: 11. The CDR3 runs 16 residues. The germline gives CDR1 LGHNA, CDR2 YNFKEQ. The CDR3: CASSQDMGSGGSEQYF. The CDR3 nucleotides read TGTGCCAGCAGCCAAGATATGGGGTCAGGGGGAAGCGAGCAGTACTTC.

The chain recombines TRBV27 with TRBJ2-1; a possible D gene is TRBD2 (5 bases). There are 15 residues in the CDR3. Germline V gene lookup returns CDR1 MNHEY and CDR2 SMNVEV (reference sequence). With 4 bases removed from V and 2 bases from J, the gap between germline ends came to 12 bases. The CDR3 DNA reads as TGTGCCAGCAGTTCACCCGACTACACCTACAATGAGCAGTTCTTC. Its protein is CASSSPDYTYNEQFF.

This sequence joins TRBV7-2 and TRBJ1-1; D perhaps matches TRBD1 (6 bases). The germline V gene encodes CDR1 SGHTA and CDR2 FQGNSA. The CDR3 sequence is 13 residues long. Trimming removed 6 bases at V and 4 bases at J, with 12 bases between. The CDR3 is CASRLQGGTEAFF. In nucleotides, the CDR3 is TGTGCCAGCAGGTTGCAAGGGGGCACTGAAGCTTTCTTT.

The chain has TRBV7-9 and TRBJ2-7; TRBD2 matches 8 bases. The CDR3 runs to 16 residues. The germline V gene has CDR1 SEHNR and CDR2 FQNEAQ (reference sequence). V shed 4 bases and J 4 bases; nucleotides not matched to a gene: 12. CDR3: CASSSDLLAENYEQYF. The CDR3 nucleotides read TGTGCCAGCAGCTCAGACCTACTAGCGGAAAATTACGAGCAGTACTTC.

This clone turned up a few times. This chain connects TRBV11-3 to TRBJ2-7, with D perhaps matching TRBD2 (7 bases). Germline CDR1 is SGHNT and CDR2 is YENEEA. The germline V and J ends were trimmed by 5 bases and 1 base, with 12 bases remaining between them. The CDR3 extends over 14 amino acids. CDR3 sequence: CASSEGGRSYEQYF. CDR3 DNA: TGTGCCAGCAGCGAGGGGGGGCGATCCTACGAGCAGTACTTC. Full variable domain (remainder filled in from reference TRBV11-3 and TRBJ2-7): EAGVVQSPRYKIIEKKQPVAFWCNPISGHNTLYWYLQNLGQGPELLIRYENEEAVDDSQLPKDRFSAERLKGVDSTLKIQPAELGDSAVYLCASSEGGRSYEQYFGPGTRLTVT.

The chain couples TRBV2 to TRBJ1-2; no definite D call. The CDR3 extends over 12 amino acids. Trimming removed 7 bases from V and 8 bases from J, with 14 bases in between. Germline CDR1 reads SNHLY; CDR2 reads FYNNEI. This chain's CDR3 is CASKALSDGYTF. The DNA of the CDR3 is TGTGCCAGCAAAGCGCTCTCCGACGGCTACACCTTC.

This CDR3 reads CASSPIQTSGRSYEQYF. The DNA for the CDR3 is TGTGCCAGCAGCCCAATCCAAACCAGCGGGAGGTCCTACGAGCAGTACTTC. The rearrangement links TRBV7-2 to TRBJ2-7; 9 nucleotides agree with TRBD2. V lost 5 bases, J lost 1 base, and 12 bases stayed unmatched. CDR3 size: 17 residues. The germline CDR1 and CDR2 sequences are SGHTA and FQGNSA.

The rearrangement links TRBV6-5 to TRBJ2-7, with TRBD2 matching over 10 bases. V was pared by 6 bases and J by 1 base, with 3 bases of the junction left unmatched. The germline V gene encodes CDR1 MNHEY and CDR2 SVGAGI. The CDR3 has 14 amino acids. The DNA for the CDR3 is TGTGCCAGCAGCCTAGCGGGAGTTTCCTACGAGCAGTACTTC. The encoded protein is CASSLAGVSYEQYF.

V usage is TRBV6-1 and J usage is TRBJ2-1; 8 positions agree with TRBD2. CDR1 and CDR2 (germline): MNHNS, SASEGT. The CDR3 runs to 14 residues. Trimming at V came to 7 bases and at J to 4 bases, leaving 6 bases not matched to a gene. The CDR3 loop is CASTGLASYNEQFF. The CDR3 nucleotides are TGTGCCAGCACTGGACTAGCTTCTTACAATGAGCAGTTCTTC.

The V gene is TRBV30, the J gene TRBJ1-2, with TRBD1 matching over 7 bases. The CDR3 is 15 residues long. Germline V gene lookup returns CDR1 GTSNPN and CDR2 SVGIG (reference sequence). The ends lost 2 bases at V and 6 bases at J; junction bases unmatched: 12. The CDR3 region has the DNA TGTGCCTGGAGTTTTCCCATGGAGGGGGCCGATGGCTACACCTTC. Residues: CAWSFPMEGADGYTF.

The rearrangement uses TRBV19 and TRBJ2-7; weak D call: TRBD2 (5 bases). CDR3 size: 12 residues. Germline CDR1 reads LNHDA; CDR2 reads SQIVND (reference sequence). The V gene lost 8 bases and the J gene lost 3 bases, with 11 bases spanning the gap. The CDR3 loop is CASPRGNYEQYF. The DNA of the CDR3 is TGTGCCAGTCCCCGGGGAAACTACGAGCAGTACTTC.

This rearrangement joins TRBV9 to TRBJ1-2; D gene ambiguous. The CDR3 covers 12 residues. Germline values: CDR1 SGDLS, CDR2 YYNGEE. The ends were cut back, 2 bases at V and 8 bases at J, with 10 bases in the middle. The CDR3 nucleotides are TGTGCCAGCAGCGTTCCCGAGGGCGGCTACACCTTC. Encoded protein: CASSVPEGGYTF. Based on the CDR3 plus reference TRBV9 and TRBJ1-2, the full variable domain is DSGVTQTPKHLITATGQRVTLRCSPRSGDLSVYWYQQSLDQGLQFLIQYYNGEERAKGNILERFSAQQFPDLHSELNLSSLELGDSALYFCASSVPEGGYTFGSGTRLTVV.